The source of this T cell receptor (beta chain) is a study of T cells in localized non-small cell lung cancer. Overall study findings and caveats: Adjacent lung was found to contain a median about 60 of the top 100 tumor clones. T cell clonality was highest in uninvolved adjacent lung, above tumor.

Note on this clone: Its antigen is not known.

TCRdb's table, derived via immunoSEQ multiplex PCR, lists solely in-frame clones and lacks some. The table lists tens of thousands of clones, 65% to 90% of them singletons, with approximately 7.8% in the top ten. CDR1 is SGHDT, CDR2 YYEEEE, per germline. V lost 2 bases to trimming and J lost 2 bases, with 1 base between them. This CDR3 contains 11 residues. This rearrangement joins TRBV5-6 to TRBJ1-1, with no clear D. The source was PBMCs, collected before any cancer treatment. The clonotype was recovered from a man between 40 and 69 years old with stage II lung adenocarcinoma. The CDR3 here is CASSLNTEAFF. In nucleotides, the CDR3 is TGTGCCAGCAGCTTAAACACTGAAGCTTTCTTT. The variable domain in full, with the rest retrieved from reference TRBV5-6 and TRBJ1-1, is DAGVTQSPTHLIKTRGQQVTLRCSPKSGHDTVSWYQQALGQGPQFIFQYYEEEERQRGNFPDRFSGHQFPNYSSELNVNALLLGDSALYLCASSLNTEAFFGQGTRLTVV.